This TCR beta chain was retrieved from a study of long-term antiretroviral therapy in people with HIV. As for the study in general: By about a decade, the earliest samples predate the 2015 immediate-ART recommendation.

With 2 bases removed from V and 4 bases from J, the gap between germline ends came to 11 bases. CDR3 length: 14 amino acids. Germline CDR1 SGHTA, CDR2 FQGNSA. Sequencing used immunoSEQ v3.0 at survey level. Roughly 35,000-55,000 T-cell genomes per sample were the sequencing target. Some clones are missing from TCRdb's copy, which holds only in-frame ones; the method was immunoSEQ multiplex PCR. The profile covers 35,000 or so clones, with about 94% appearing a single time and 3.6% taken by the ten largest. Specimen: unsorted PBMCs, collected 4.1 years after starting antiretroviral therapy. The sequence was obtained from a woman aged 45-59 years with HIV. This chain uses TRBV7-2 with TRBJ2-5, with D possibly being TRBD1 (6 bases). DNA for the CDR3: TGTGCCAGCAGCTTAAGTTTACAGGGAGAGACCCAGTACTTC. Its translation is CASSLSLQGETQYF.